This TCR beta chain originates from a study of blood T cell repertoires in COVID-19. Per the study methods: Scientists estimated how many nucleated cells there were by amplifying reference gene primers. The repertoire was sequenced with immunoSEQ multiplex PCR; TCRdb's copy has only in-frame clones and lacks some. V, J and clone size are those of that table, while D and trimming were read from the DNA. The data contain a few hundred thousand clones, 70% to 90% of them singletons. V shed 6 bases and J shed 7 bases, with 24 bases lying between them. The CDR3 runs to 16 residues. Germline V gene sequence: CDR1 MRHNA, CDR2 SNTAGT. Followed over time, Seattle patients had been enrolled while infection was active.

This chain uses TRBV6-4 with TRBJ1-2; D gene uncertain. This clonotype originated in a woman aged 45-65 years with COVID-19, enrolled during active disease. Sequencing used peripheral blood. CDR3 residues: CASRATLDGWAGGYTF. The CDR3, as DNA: TGTGCCAGCAGAGCGACATTAGACGGCTGGGCGGGTGGCTACACCTTC.